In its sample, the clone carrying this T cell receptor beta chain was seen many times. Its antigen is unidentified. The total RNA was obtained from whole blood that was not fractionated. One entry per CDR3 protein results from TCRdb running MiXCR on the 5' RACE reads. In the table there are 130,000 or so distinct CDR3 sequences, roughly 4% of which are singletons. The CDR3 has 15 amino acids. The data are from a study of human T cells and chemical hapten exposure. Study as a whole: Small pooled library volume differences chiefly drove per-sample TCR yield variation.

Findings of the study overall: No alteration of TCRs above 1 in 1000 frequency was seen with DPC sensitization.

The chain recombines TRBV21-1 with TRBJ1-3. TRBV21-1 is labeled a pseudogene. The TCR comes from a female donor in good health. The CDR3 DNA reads TGTGCCAGCAGCAAAGGCGTAACAGCAGGAAACACCATATATTTT. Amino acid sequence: CASSKGVTAGNTIYF.